This entry describes one T cell receptor (beta chain). Its antigen target is currently unknown. Base qualities are not at hand, and no much larger clone is one base apart. This sample stems from a study of cytomegalovirus exposure and HLA in healthy donors (dated by TCRdb to the late 2010s). Background on the whole study: According to an earlier analysis of several hundred of the donors, about 179 million T cells yielded roughly 110 million unique TCR beta sequences and about 280 Gb of sequence data. An early release covering more than 500 HLA-typed donors comprised roughly 300 gigabases of sequencing data and tens of millions of unique TCR sequences. Of the roughly 400 genotyped donors, approximately 82% fell in the genetic ancestry cluster associated with self-reported Caucasian donors. The study aimed to test whether cataloging public T cell receptors could reveal signatures of past pathogen exposure. The study profiled the T cell repertoires of approximately 700 subjects by immunosequencing and related them to cytomegalovirus serostatus. In addition to the first cohort of several hundred subjects, a separate validation cohort of around 110 different subjects was used. The study combined high-throughput TCR immunosequencing, statistical association of individual TCRs with disease status, and machine learning to predict cytomegalovirus infection status. In a later analysis, previously published TCR beta repertoires from fewer than 750 donors were re-analyzed and high-resolution HLA genotyping was added so that TCR occurrence patterns could be studied. Rather than drawing on any new phenotypic data, the later analysis identified candidate immune exposures from TCR beta sequences and the way those sequences occurred across donors. An earlier analysis of 587 of the donors used high-throughput TCR beta sequencing to judge whether each TCR beta V gene segment behaved as functional or pseudogenic. Donor age, sex, ethnicity and CMV serostatus were compiled together with the repertoire data. A later genetic analysis used genome-wide SNP genotypes for about 65% of the roughly 700 donors, treating that subset as a discovery cohort. Every discovery cohort repertoire had been produced on one sequencing platform. HLA typing included class I and class II loci at four-digit resolution. The number of donors typed differed by locus, with roughly 629-640 for A, B, C, DRB1 and DQB1, 522 for DQA1, approximately 570 for DPA1, and roughly 450 for DPB1. Roughly five DR-DQ haplotypes were handled as single units for association and clustering because linkage in the cohort was strong. Across around 400 genotyped donors of the cohort, an average of roughly 200,000 unique TCR beta nucleotide sequences per donor were sequenced, and roughly a sixth of those sequences were non-productive. The full study reports these points: A later analysis reported that several top co-occurrence clusters appeared linked to parvovirus B19, influenza, CMV and Epstein-Barr virus. The cohort was sequenced for TCR beta chains only, and without alpha or paired-chain data the features that could be detected were limited. The earlier analysis of 587 of the donors excluded over 15 rarely observed V segments, including chromosome 9 orphons, because counts were too low. A total of 150 to 200 TCR beta chains were listed by the study as associated with cytomegalovirus. In a later analysis, about 16,000 TCR beta sequences were associated with specific HLA alleles at a false discovery rate of 0.05. A later analysis found that TCR association rates varied across HLA loci, with DRB1 alleles showing the most associated TCRs and HLA-C alleles the fewest. While some public TCRs were present in many individuals, most TCR sequences turned up only very rarely across donors. In vitro tests confirmed that a few of the cytomegalovirus-associated TCR beta chains recognize cytomegalovirus antigens. A cluster of highly shared sequence variants was judged likely to be a technical artifact of the sequencing pipeline. Because HLA typing was missing for some donors at each locus, association tests included only the typed subset. Correlated functional status among segregating V segments might be attributable to linkage disequilibrium, but an unknown experimental factor could not be ruled out. Compared with equally common non-associated chains, HLA-associated TCR beta chains in a later analysis were more clonally expanded and had lower generation probabilities. In both the original and validation cohorts, the classifier was reported to diagnose cytomegalovirus status with high specificity and sensitivity. For the cohort, immune exposure information was limited to CMV serostatus. In a later genetic analysis, a missense DCLRE1C variant was associated with V-gene and J-gene trimming of TCR beta chains, and the association was replicated in an independent cohort. According to the authors, the approach could potentially be generalized to other disease states and immunological phenotypes. The 87-base-pair reads could not distinguish some IMGT-functional V segments, including TRBV6-2 and TRBV6-3, so those segments were excluded. Assigning TCR associations to individual alleles was difficult when HLA alleles, especially DR and DQ, strongly co-occurred. A later analysis found that most CMV-associated TCR beta chains appeared HLA-restricted, with HLA associations seemingly driven largely by CMV exposure. The presence/absence analyses assumed that sequencing depth was roughly uniform across donors, and that assumption may not be true. A further reported finding was that TCR beta sequences accurately predicted the HLA-A and HLA-B alleles for most subjects in the first cohort. According to a later genetic analysis, donors in an Asian-associated ancestry cluster had fewer N-insertions in productive TCRs than the approximately 690-donor mean. In an earlier analysis of a few hundred of the donors, most TCR beta V segments were observed in productive rearrangements about 90% or about 30% of the time, broadly matching IMGT annotations.

The cohort was made up of roughly 670 healthy bone marrow donors. Cohort members were all nominally healthy when sampled, although unrecorded immune exposures were likely present. The donor tested CMV seronegative, placing the donor among the roughly 400 seronegative members of the cohort. A peripheral blood sample was collected from each donor, and TCR beta sequencing was performed on peripheral blood mononuclear cells. Genomic DNA extraction from the blood cell samples was performed with the Qiagen DNeasy Blood Extraction Kit. The library relied on the immunoSEQ multiplex PCR assay. The multiplex PCR relied on a mix of 60 forward primers for TCR Vbeta segments and 13 reverse primers for TCR Jbeta segments. The CDR3 region of rearranged TCR beta genes was amplified from genomic DNA by a multiplex PCR assay. The amplified TCR beta libraries were sequenced on the Illumina HiSeq System as 87-base-pair reads. The paper's data handling went like this. Across the 670 or so repertoires, a later analysis counted about 81 million unique TCR beta chains, 9.5 million to 13 million of which were shared by at least two donors. To remove PCR and sequencing errors, raw reads were error-corrected and collapsed into unique sequences using a nearest-neighbor algorithm that merged closely related sequences. Alignment of CDR3 sequences to IMGT reference sequences was used to assign V, D and J gene segments. For a sequence to be retained, a match of at least six nucleotides was required to both a V gene segment and a J gene segment. Rearrangements were classified as productive when the CDR3 lacked stop codons and remained in frame with V and J, and all other rearrangements were classified as non-productive. CDR3 was defined according to IMGT convention as the region running from the second conserved V-encoded cysteine to the conserved J-encoded phenylalanine. The earlier analysis of fewer than 700 of the donors excluded sequences that lacked an unambiguous match to a single V gene segment. An earlier analysis of a few hundred of the donors called V segments functional above 56.7% productive rearrangements and segregating when the between-donor standard deviation exceeded 5%. To diagnose cytomegalovirus status from the catalog of TCR beta chain sequences, a statistical classification framework was built. In a later analysis, TCR nucleotide sequences were compared against IMGT/GENE-DB human TR gene sequences so that V and J genes could be assigned. Using the TCRdist pipeline, a later analysis assigned CDR3 sequences along with most-parsimonious VDJ recombination scenarios. In a later analysis, every TCR beta chain was defined by the combination of its CDR3 amino acid sequence and its V-gene family, and reads without a unique V-gene family were dropped. A later analysis removed 550 to 700 highly shared, low-generation-probability nucleotide sequences to deal with suspected cross-contamination and a sequencing artifact. In a later analysis, a clonal expansion index was calculated for each public chain from normalized within-repertoire ranks of inferred template counts. In a later analysis, generation probabilities were computed using a VDJ recombination model fitted to out-of-frame rearrangements, and the results were checked against IGoR. Hypergeometric tests were used in a later analysis to score TCR-TCR, TCR-HLA and TCR-CMV co-occurrence, with a repertoire-size bias correction applied to the TCR pairs. In a later analysis, false discovery rates were estimated by permuting HLA or CMV assignments 20 times. In a later analysis, co-occurring TCRs were grouped using DBSCAN, and TCRdist sequence similarity was added for clustering within HLA-allele-positive subsets. Co-occurrence clustering excluded repertoires with fewer than 30,000 or more than 120,000 public chains, plus five with anomalous nucleotide sharing. TCRdb re-hosts the immuneACCESS table, in-frame sequences only. Its copies lack some clones; in the studies checked, an unresolved V gene accounts for under half of them, and the cause for the rest is not known. That table is the source of V, J and clone size, and D and trimming were worked out from the DNA. Within this sample are 70,000 to 90,000 clones, with about 69% of them counted one time only. In total, the top ten clones hold roughly 4.2% of the sample.

The CDR1 and CDR2 encoded by the germline V gene are SGHRS and YFSETQ. Taken from cysteine to phenylalanine, the CDR3 has 14 residues. Only the CDR3 DNA is retained, 42 bases long and in frame from the first base. Between the V and J ends, shortened by 4 bases and 0 bases respectively, the junction contains 11 bases. This clonotype was obtained from a man between 60 and 70 years old in good health and CMV-seronegative. Recombination joined TRBV5-1 with TRBJ2-7, and perhaps TRBD1 as D gene, on 6 matching bases. Sequencing was done on a sample of PBMCs. The nucleotides are TGCGCCAGCAGCCAAAGGACAGTCTCCTACGAGCAGTACTTC. The translation is CASSQRTVSYEQYF.